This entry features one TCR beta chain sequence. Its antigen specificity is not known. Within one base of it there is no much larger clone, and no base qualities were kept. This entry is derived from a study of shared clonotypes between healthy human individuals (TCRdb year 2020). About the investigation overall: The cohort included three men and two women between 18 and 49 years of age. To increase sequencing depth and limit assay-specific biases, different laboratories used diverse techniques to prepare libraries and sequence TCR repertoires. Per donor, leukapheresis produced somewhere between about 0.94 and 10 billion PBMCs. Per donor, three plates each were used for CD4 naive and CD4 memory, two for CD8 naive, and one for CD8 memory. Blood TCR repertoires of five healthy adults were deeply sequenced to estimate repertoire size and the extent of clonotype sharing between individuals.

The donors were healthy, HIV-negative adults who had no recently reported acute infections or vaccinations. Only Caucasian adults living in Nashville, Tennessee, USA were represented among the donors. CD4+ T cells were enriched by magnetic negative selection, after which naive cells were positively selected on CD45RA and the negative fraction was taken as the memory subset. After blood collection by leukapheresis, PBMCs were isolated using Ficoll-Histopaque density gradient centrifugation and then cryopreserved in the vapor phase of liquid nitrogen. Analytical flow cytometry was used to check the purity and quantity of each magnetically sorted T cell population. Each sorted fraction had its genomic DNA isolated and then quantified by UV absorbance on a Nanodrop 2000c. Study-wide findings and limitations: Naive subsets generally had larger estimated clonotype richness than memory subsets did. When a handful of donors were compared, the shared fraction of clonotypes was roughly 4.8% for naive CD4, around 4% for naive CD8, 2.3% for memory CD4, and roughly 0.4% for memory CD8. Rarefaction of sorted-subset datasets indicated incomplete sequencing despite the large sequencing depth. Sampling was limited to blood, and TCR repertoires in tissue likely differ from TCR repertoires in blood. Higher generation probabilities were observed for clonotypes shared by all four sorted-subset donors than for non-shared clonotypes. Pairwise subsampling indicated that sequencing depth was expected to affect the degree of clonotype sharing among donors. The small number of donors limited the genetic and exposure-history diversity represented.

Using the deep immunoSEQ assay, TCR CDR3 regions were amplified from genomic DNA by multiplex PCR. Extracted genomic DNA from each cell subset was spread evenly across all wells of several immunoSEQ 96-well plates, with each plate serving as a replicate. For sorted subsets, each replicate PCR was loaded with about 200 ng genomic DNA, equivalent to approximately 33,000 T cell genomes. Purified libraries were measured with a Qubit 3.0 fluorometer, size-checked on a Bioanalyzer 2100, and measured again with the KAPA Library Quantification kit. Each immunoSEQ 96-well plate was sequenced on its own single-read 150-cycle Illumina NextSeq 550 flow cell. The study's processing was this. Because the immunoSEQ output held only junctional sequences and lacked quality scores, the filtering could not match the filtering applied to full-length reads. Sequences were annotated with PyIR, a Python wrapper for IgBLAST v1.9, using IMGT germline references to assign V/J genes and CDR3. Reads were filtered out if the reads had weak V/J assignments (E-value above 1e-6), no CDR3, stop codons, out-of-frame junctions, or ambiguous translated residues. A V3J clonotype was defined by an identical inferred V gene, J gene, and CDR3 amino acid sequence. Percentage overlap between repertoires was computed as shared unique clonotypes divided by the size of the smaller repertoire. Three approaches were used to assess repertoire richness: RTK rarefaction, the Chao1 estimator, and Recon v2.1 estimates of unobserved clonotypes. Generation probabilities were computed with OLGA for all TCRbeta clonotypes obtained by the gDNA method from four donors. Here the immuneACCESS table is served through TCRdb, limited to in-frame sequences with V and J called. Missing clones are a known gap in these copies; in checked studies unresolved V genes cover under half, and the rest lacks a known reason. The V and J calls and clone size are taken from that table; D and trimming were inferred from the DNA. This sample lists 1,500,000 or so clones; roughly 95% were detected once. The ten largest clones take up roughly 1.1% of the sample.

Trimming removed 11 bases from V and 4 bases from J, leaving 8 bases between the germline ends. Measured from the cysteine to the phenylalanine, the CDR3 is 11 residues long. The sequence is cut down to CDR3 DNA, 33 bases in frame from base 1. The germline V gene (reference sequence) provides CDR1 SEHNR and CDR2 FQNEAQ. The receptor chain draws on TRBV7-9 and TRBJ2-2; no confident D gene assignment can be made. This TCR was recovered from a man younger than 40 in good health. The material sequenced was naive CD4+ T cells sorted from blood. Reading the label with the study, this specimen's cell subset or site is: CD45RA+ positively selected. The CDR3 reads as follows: CAPRATGELFF. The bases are TGTGCCCCCCGGGCCACCGGGGAGCTGTTTTTT.